Presented here are 30 T cell receptor beta chains from one specimen sequenced in a study of OX40 agonist ivuxolimab in advanced cancers. The repertoire was sequenced with immunoSEQ multiplex PCR; TCRdb's copy has only in-frame clones and lacks some. This table has just under 65,000 clones, under 95% appearing once. Material: CD4+ or CD8+ T cells sorted from blood, obtained in a trial of the OX40 agonist ivuxolimab. The origin of the receptors is an adult with an advanced solid tumor such as melanoma, head and neck, liver or kidney cancer.

This clone came up once. The chain links TRBV5-6 to TRBJ1-2, with D perhaps matching TRBD1 (5 bases). V lost 5 bases to trimming and J lost 2 bases, with 10 bases between them. Per the germline V gene, CDR1 is SGHDT and CDR2 is YYEEEE. The CDR3 is 13 residues long. The CDR3: CASSGQPNYGYTF. The CDR3, as DNA: TGTGCCAGCAGTGGACAACCAAACTATGGCTACACCTTC. Full variable domain (missing parts from reference TRBV5-6 and TRBJ1-2): DAGVTQSPTHLIKTRGQQVTLRCSPKSGHDTVSWYQQALGQGPQFIFQYYEEEERQRGNFPDRFSGHQFPNYSSELNVNALLLGDSALYLCASSGQPNYGYTFGSGTRLTVV.

The chain uses TRBV21-1 and TRBJ2-1; the table's D call of TRBD2 was not tested on the DNA. TRBV21-1 is a known pseudogene. The CDR3 is made up of 18 amino acids. For the CDR3, the DNA is TGTGCCAGCAGCAAAAGTGGCGCTAGCGGGAGGGGCCTGGGGGAGCAGTTCTTC. Residues: CASSKSGASGRGLGEQFF.

The chain couples TRBV2 to TRBJ1-5, with D possibly matching TRBD1 (6 bases). Germline loops: CDR1 SNHLY, CDR2 FYNNEI. V lost 6 bases to trimming and J lost 4 bases, with 13 bases between them. The CDR3 extends over 14 amino acids. CDR3 in amino acids: CASSVERGNQPQHF. The CDR3 DNA reads TGTGCCAGCAGCGTCGAAAGGGGGAATCAGCCCCAGCATTTT.

For the CDR3, the DNA is TGTGCCAGCAGCCCCGGACGGGTCTACGAGCAGTACTTC. Its translation is CASSPGRVYEQYF. The chain joins TRBV11-1 to TRBJ2-7; no reliable D call. The V end lost 5 bases, the J end lost 3 bases, and 11 bases lay between the germline ends. Germline V CDR1 and CDR2: SGHAT, FQDESV (reference sequence). The CDR3 runs to 13 residues.

The chain is built from TRBV15 and TRBJ2-5; 9 nucleotides agree with TRBD1. This CDR3 region has 16 residues. The ends lost 6 bases at V and 7 bases at J; junction bases unmatched: 15. CDR1 is LNHNV, CDR2 YYDKDF, per germline (reference sequence). CDR3 nucleotide sequence: TGTGCCACCAGTCAAGGGACAGGGTCCCTTCTGGTGACCCAGTACTTC. This codes for CATSQGTGSLLVTQYF.

CDR3 residues: CASSPKEGSHEQYF. DNA for the CDR3: TGTGCCAGCTCACCAAAAGAAGGGAGCCACGAGCAGTACTTC. The chain joins TRBV18 to TRBJ2-7, with D maybe TRBD2 (5 bases). This CDR3 spans 14 amino acids. V was trimmed by 2 bases and J by 5 bases, leaving 13 bases between them. Germline V gene data show CDR1 as KGHSH and CDR2 as LQKENI. The full variable domain, completed using reference TRBV18 and TRBJ2-7, is NAGVMQNPRHLVRRRGQEARLRCSPMKGHSHVYWYRQLPEEGLKFMVYLQKENIIDESGMPKERFSAEFPKEGPSILRIQQVVRGDSAAYFCASSPKEGSHEQYFGPGTRLTVT.

This chain links TRBV9 with TRBJ2-5; no firm D call. CDR3 size: 13 residues. Deletions cut 0 bases from V and 5 bases from J, with 8 bases between. The germline V gene has CDR1 SGDLS and CDR2 YYNGEE. CDR3 amino acids: CASSVAAGETQYF. The CDR3 nucleotides read TGTGCCAGCAGCGTAGCCGCCGGGGAGACCCAGTACTTC.

This chain uses TRBV9 with TRBJ2-1; 9 bases align to TRBD2. This CDR3 is built from 14 residues. In germline, CDR1 is SGDLS, CDR2 YYNGEE. V shed 5 bases, J shed 8 bases, and the junction held 8 bases outside the gene matches. Written as DNA, the CDR3 is TGTGCCAGCAGTGACAAGGCGGGAGGGTATGAGCAGTTCTTC. It codes for CASSDKAGGYEQFF.

The genes are TRBV5-1 and TRBJ2-3, with 7 bases fitting TRBD2. V lost 6 bases, J lost 0 bases, and 7 bases stayed unmatched. CDR3 length equals 15 residues. Germline CDR1 is SGHRS and CDR2 is YFSETQ. CDR3 DNA sequence: TGCGCCAGCACTCTTGGCGGGGGAAGCACAGATACGCAGTATTTT. It translates to CASTLGGGSTDTQYF.

The chain links TRBV15 to TRBJ2-6, with D perhaps matching TRBD1 or TRBD2 (6 bases each). Deletions cut 0 bases from V and 0 bases from J, with 12 bases between. CDR1 and CDR2 (germline): LNHNV, YYDKDF (reference sequence). The CDR3 spans 18 residues. In DNA, the CDR3 is TGTGCCACCAGCAGAGAAGCGGGCAGGGGCTCTGGGGCCAACGTCCTGACTTTC. It yields the protein CATSREAGRGSGANVLTF.

This chain connects TRBV7-9 to TRBJ2-3; TRBD2 is a possible D gene (5 bases). The CDR3 consists of 15 residues. V lost 0 bases and J 4 bases, leaving 11 bases between the germline ends. Germline V gene data show CDR1 as SEHNR and CDR2 as FQNEAQ (reference sequence). The CDR3: CASSLARGSSDTQYF. CDR3 nucleotides: TGTGCCAGCAGCTTAGCACGGGGAAGCTCAGATACGCAGTATTTT. Filled out from reference TRBV7-9 and TRBJ2-3, the complete variable domain reads DTGVSQNPRHKITKRGQNVTFRCDPISEHNRLYWYRQTLGQGPEFLTYFQNEAQLEKSRLLSDRFSAERPKGSFSTLEIQRTEQGDSAMYLCASSLARGSSDTQYFGPGTRLTVL.

The V and J genes are TRBV6-1 and TRBJ1-5; D ambiguous. Germline V CDR1 and CDR2: MNHNS, SASEGT. The CDR3 is 14 amino acids. V lost 10 bases and J 1 base, leaving 14 bases between the germline ends. In DNA, the CDR3 is TGTGCCACCGATTTATCGAGGAGCAATCAGCCCCAGCATTTT. Its translation is CATDLSRSNQPQHF.

The rearrangement uses TRBV5-4 and TRBJ2-7; D call uncertain. The germline V and J ends were trimmed by 1 base and 4 bases, with 9 bases remaining between them. Germline assignment: CDR1 SGHNT and CDR2 YYREEE (reference sequence). This CDR3 is 13 amino acids long. The CDR3: CASSLTGSYEQYF. The CDR3 DNA follows: TGTGCCAGCAGCTTGACCGGGTCGTACGAGCAGTACTTC.

The chain recombines TRBV28 with TRBJ2-5; no definite D call. The V gene's germline CDR1 is MDHEN and CDR2 SYDVKM. The ends were cut back, 4 bases at V and 3 bases at J, with 6 bases in the middle. The CDR3 is made up of 12 amino acids. As DNA, the CDR3 is TGTGCCAGCAGTTACAGAGAAGAGACCCAGTACTTC. Encoded protein: CASSYREETQYF.

As concerns this clone: At one end the junction does not follow the germline gene, possibly because of a read error. This chain uses TRBV28 with TRBJ1-5, with D perhaps TRBD1 (5 bases). CDR3 length: 15 amino acids. Germline assignment: CDR1 MDHEN and CDR2 SYDVKM. This CDR3 is CASSLSGSGNQPQHF. The CDR3 DNA sequence: TGTGCCAGCAGCTTATCAGGGTCTGGCAATCAGCCCCAGCATTTT.

The chain joins TRBV9 to TRBJ2-1, with 8 bases matching TRBD2. This CDR3 comprises 15 residues. The germline gives CDR1 SGDLS, CDR2 YYNGEE. Trimming took 6 bases from V and 0 from J; bases not matched to a gene: 5. The CDR3 nucleotides read TGTGCCAGCACAGACGGGAGGGCCTCCTACAATGAGCAGTTCTTC. Encoded protein: CASTDGRASYNEQFF. Based on the CDR3 plus reference TRBV9 and TRBJ2-1, the full variable domain is DSGVTQTPKHLITATGQRVTLRCSPRSGDLSVYWYQQSLDQGLQFLIQYYNGEERAKGNILERFSAQQFPDLHSELNLSSLELGDSALYFCASTDGRASYNEQFFGPGTRLTVL.

The chain combines TRBV5-1 with TRBJ2-7; D gene ambiguous. The CDR3 has 16 residues. The V and J ends lost 4 bases and 0 bases respectively, with 17 bases between them. The V gene's germline CDR1 is SGHRS and CDR2 YFSETQ. As DNA, the CDR3 is TGCGCCAGCAGCAGGACGGCAGCGCCGAGCTCCTACGAGCAGTACTTC. It codes for CASSRTAAPSSYEQYF.

The chain employs TRBV5-4 and TRBJ2-7; 8 nucleotides agree with TRBD2. The CDR3 runs 15 residues. The germline V gene encodes CDR1 SGHNT and CDR2 YYREEE (reference sequence). V lost 0 bases, J lost 0 bases, and 2 bases stayed unmatched. Here the CDR3 DNA reads TGTGCCAGCAGCTTGGTGGCGGGAGGCTCCTACGAGCAGTACTTC. Encoded protein: CASSLVAGGSYEQYF.

The chain combines TRBV5-8 with TRBJ1-2, with D unclear. V lost 0 bases to trimming and J lost 1 base, with 13 bases between them. The CDR3 length is 16 residues. CDR1 SGHTS and CDR2 YDEGEE come from the germline V gene. The CDR3 spells CASSLEVLAGNYGYTF. For the CDR3, the DNA is TGTGCCAGCAGCTTGGAGGTTCTAGCAGGTAACTATGGCTACACCTTC.

V is TRBV7-6 and J is TRBJ2-5; D is unclear. Trimming removed 5 bases from V and 4 bases from J, with 5 bases in between. The germline V gene encodes CDR1 SGHVS and CDR2 FNYEAQ. The CDR3 is made up of 11 amino acids. CDR3 residues: CASSSTETQYF. In DNA, the CDR3 is TGTGCCAGCAGCAGCACAGAGACCCAGTACTTC.

V usage is TRBV2 and J usage is TRBJ2-3; D is uncertain. V lost 11 bases to trimming and J lost 0 bases, with 15 bases between them. The V gene's germline CDR1 is SNHLY and CDR2 FYNNEI. There are 14 residues in the CDR3. Written as DNA, the CDR3 is TGTGCCTCGACGCGGCGAATTAGCACAGATACGCAGTATTTT. This gives the protein CASTRRISTDTQYF.

The chain is built from TRBV11-2 and TRBJ2-3; a weak D match, TRBD2 (6 bases). The CDR3 spans 13 residues. The germline gives CDR1 SGHAT, CDR2 FQNNGV. V lost 6 bases, J lost 9 bases, and 16 bases lay in between. The CDR3 DNA follows: TGTGCCAGCAGACTACTAGCTTCGGGCACGCAGTATTTT. Translation gives CASRLLASGTQYF.

This chain links TRBV7-3 with TRBJ1-1; 8 positions match TRBD1. Trimming removed 4 bases from V and 3 bases from J; junction bases left unmatched: 4. The germline gives CDR1 SGHTA, CDR2 FQGTGA. This CDR3 spans 14 amino acids. CDR3 in DNA: TGTGCCAGCAGCTCTCAGGGGGCGGACACTGAAGCTTTCTTT. Its translation: CASSSQGADTEAFF.

This chain uses TRBV21-1 with TRBJ2-7; TRBD2 is taken as the D call from the table, unchecked against the DNA. TRBV21-1 is recorded as a pseudogene. The CDR3 sequence is 18 residues long. CDR3 sequence reads: CASSKQRIMGEHSYEQYF. CDR3 sequence (DNA): TGTGCCAGCAGCAAACAAAGGATTATGGGAGAACACTCCTACGAGCAGTACTTC.

The chain combines TRBV2 with TRBJ1-2; D ambiguous. The CDR3 has 14 amino acids. CDR1 SNHLY and CDR2 FYNNEI come from the germline V gene. Trimming took 5 bases from V and 8 from J, leaving 18 bases between them. CDR3 amino acids: CASSFDTVSRGYTF. CDR3 in DNA: TGTGCCAGCAGTTTTGACACGGTCTCAAGGGGCTACACCTTC.

The chain joins TRBV5-5 to TRBJ2-3; TRBD2 matches at 8 bases. Losses at the gene ends were 2 bases for V and 0 bases for J; bases not matched to a gene: 11. CDR3 length: 18 amino acids. CDR1 and CDR2 (germline): SGHKS, YYEKEE (reference sequence). This chain's CDR3 is CASSLRGFASGSTDTQYF. The CDR3 coding sequence is TGTGCCAGCAGCTTACGAGGTTTCGCTAGCGGGAGCACAGATACGCAGTATTTT.

CDR3 nucleotide sequence: TGTGCCAGCAGTCCGGGACAGGGGGTGGGTAGCGGTTACTACGAGCAGTACTTC. As protein: CASSPGQGVGSGYYEQYF. V and J are TRBV27 and TRBJ2-7, with 11 bases matching TRBD1. CDR1 is MNHEY and CDR2 is SMNVEV in the germline V gene (reference sequence). V lost 5 bases and J lost 3; bases outside the gene matches: 15. The CDR3 length is 18 residues.

The chain carries TRBV5-1 and TRBJ2-1, with a tentative D call TRBD2 (5 bases). In germline, CDR1 is SGHRS, CDR2 YFSETQ. Between the trimmed V and J ends, which lost 2 bases and 7 bases, there was a span of 13 bases. The CDR3 loop spans 14 amino acids. The CDR3 region is CASSFGISENEQFF. The DNA for the CDR3 is TGCGCCAGCAGCTTCGGGATTTCCGAGAATGAGCAGTTCTTC.

V is TRBV5-1 and J is TRBJ2-3; the match to TRBD2 covers 15 bases. The V and J ends lost 0 bases and 6 bases, in that order; junction bases with no gene match: 14. Germline CDR1 reads SGHRS; CDR2 reads YFSETQ. The CDR3 extends over 20 amino acids. The CDR3 loop reads CASSLGFGGTSGRRADTQYF. CDR3 DNA: TGCGCCAGCAGCTTGGGTTTCGGCGGGACTAGCGGGAGGAGGGCGGATACGCAGTATTTT.

This sequence joins TRBV6-5 and TRBJ1-5; D uncertain. Germline CDR1 MNHEY, CDR2 SVGAGI. Trimming removed 0 bases at V and 0 bases at J, with 9 bases between. This CDR3 contains 16 residues. This CDR3 is CASSYSVQPSNQPQHF. CDR3 sequence (DNA): TGTGCCAGCAGTTACTCGGTACAGCCTAGCAATCAGCCCCAGCATTTT.